The 29 T cell receptor beta chains presented below share a single source sample, sequenced in a study of cytomegalovirus exposure and HLA in healthy donors. The PCR used 60 Vbeta and 13 Jbeta primers. This table comes from immunoSEQ multiplex PCR, and its TCRdb copy is limited to in-frame clones, with some not included. The profile shows 150,000 to 200,000 clones, 80% to 85% of them singletons. Sequenced sample: PBMCs. The source of these receptors is a woman under 30 in good health and CMV-seronegative.

The CDR3 DNA is TGTGCCAGCTCACCAGTCCCGGACAGACGAGATACGCAGTATTTT. Protein sequence: CASSPVPDRRDTQYF. The chain has TRBV18 and TRBJ2-3, with D perhaps TRBD1 (6 bases). From germline, CDR1 is KGHSH and CDR2 LQKENI. The ends were cut back, 2 bases at V and 5 bases at J, with 14 bases in the middle. This CDR3 spans 15 amino acids.

The chain carries TRBV27 and TRBJ1-2, with 7 positions matching TRBD1. Germline V gene lookup returns CDR1 MNHEY and CDR2 SMNVEV (reference sequence). J was trimmed by 4 bases and V by 7 bases; bases with no gene match: 6. CDR3 size: 13 residues. This chain's CDR3 is CASKRQGLYGYTF. The CDR3 coding sequence is TGTGCCAGCAAAAGACAGGGCCTCTATGGCTACACCTTC.

This chain connects TRBV30 to TRBJ2-1; 9 bases map to TRBD2. This CDR3 has 18 amino acids. Trimming removed 2 bases from V and 2 bases from J; junction bases left unmatched: 13. The germline V gene has CDR1 GTSNPN and CDR2 SVGIG (reference sequence). The CDR3 nucleotides read TGTGCCTGGAGTCCGGTAGGGGCACTAGCGGGCACCTACAATGAGCAGTTCTTC. It translates to CAWSPVGALAGTYNEQFF.

The rearrangement joins TRBV13 to TRBJ2-1, with 9 bases fitting TRBD1. The V segment lost 4 bases and the J segment 0 bases; nucleotides outside the gene matches: 7. The CDR3 runs to 17 residues. Per germline, CDR1 PRHDT and CDR2 FYEKMQ (reference sequence). The CDR3 DNA is TGTGCCAGCAGCTCCCCCGGGACAGGGACCTCCTACAATGAGCAGTTCTTC. Its translation: CASSSPGTGTSYNEQFF.

The chain carries TRBV4-3 and TRBJ2-7; TRBD2 matches at 9 bases. With 4 bases clipped from V and 2 bases from J, the junction kept 9 bases outside the gene matches. This CDR3 contains 16 residues. Germline assignment: CDR1 LGHNA and CDR2 YSLEER. The CDR3: CASSLRGSGSTYEQYF. The CDR3 region has the DNA TGCGCCAGCAGCCTCCGTGGTAGCGGGAGTACCTACGAGCAGTACTTC.

The CDR3 DNA reads TGTGCCAGCAGTGTTCTGCGAGGTGAGCAGTTCTTC. It is translated as CASSVLRGEQFF. V usage is TRBV2 and J usage is TRBJ2-1; D not resolved. The ends were cut back, 4 bases at V and 9 bases at J, with 10 bases in the middle. CDR3 length equals 12 residues. Germline assignment: CDR1 SNHLY and CDR2 FYNNEI.

The chain couples TRBV7-9 to TRBJ2-7, with unresolved D. Per germline, CDR1 SEHNR and CDR2 FQNEAQ (reference sequence). The CDR3 has 13 amino acids. The V and J ends lost 4 bases and 3 bases respectively, with 10 bases between them. The CDR3 nucleotides read TGTGCCAGCAGCTCTACAGAGTACTACGAGCAGTACTTC. This translates into CASSSTEYYEQYF.

The gene calls are TRBV29-1 and TRBJ2-4; 11 bases align to TRBD1. Germline-derived CDR1 and CDR2 are SQVTM and ANQGSEA. The length of the CDR3 is 16 residues. J was trimmed by 4 bases and V by 7 bases; bases with no gene match: 12. CDR3 region: CSDQMDRGRLKNIQYF. The CDR3 DNA is TGCAGCGATCAGATGGACAGGGGGCGACTTAAAAACATTCAGTACTTC.

This rearrangement joins TRBV11-1 to TRBJ2-1; weak D call: TRBD2 (6 bases). Germline loops: CDR1 SGHAT, CDR2 FQDESV (reference sequence). The CDR3 spans 16 residues. The V end was cut by 4 bases, the J end by 10 bases, with 23 bases between. The CDR3 protein is CASSSRDAGRNREQFF. The CDR3 DNA reads TGTGCCAGCAGCTCGCGTGACGCGGGGCGGAATCGGGAGCAGTTCTTC.

The chain is built from TRBV18 and TRBJ2-1, with 13 bases lining up with TRBD2. The germline gives CDR1 KGHSH, CDR2 LQKENI. This CDR3 region has 17 residues. J was trimmed by 5 bases and V by 4 bases; bases with no gene match: 8. The CDR3 here is CASSLLVGLAGDNEQFF. Here the CDR3 DNA reads TGTGCCAGCTCACTTTTGGTTGGACTAGCGGGAGACAATGAGCAGTTCTTC. Filled out from reference TRBV18 and TRBJ2-1, the complete variable domain reads NAGVMQNPRHLVRRRGQEARLRCSPMKGHSHVYWYRQLPEEGLKFMVYLQKENIIDESGMPKERFSAEFPKEGPSILRIQQVVRGDSAAYFCASSLLVGLAGDNEQFFGPGTRLTVL.

In this sample, this clone turned up once. The chain carries TRBV28 and TRBJ2-5; 8 bases are shared with TRBD2. The J call may be incorrect, as the DNA end agrees better with TRBJ2-7. CDR3 length: 16 residues. Germline CDR1 reads MDHEN; CDR2 reads SYDVKM. The CDR3 DNA is TGTGCCAGCACTCCTACTTCGGGAGGGGGAGGATACGAGCAGTACTTC. Translation: CASTPTSGGGGYEQYF.

This clone showed up just a few times. Distinct nucleotide sequences in the sample also encode this CDR3. J is TRBJ2-7 and V is TRBV28, with 7 bases lining up with TRBD2. Unmatched junction bases numbered 2, after V lost 3 bases and J lost 0 bases. The CDR3 is made up of 14 amino acids. CDR1 and CDR2 from the germline V gene are MDHEN and SYDVKM. The CDR3 DNA sequence: TGTGCCAGCAGTTTGGGAGGGAGCTCCTACGAGCAGTACTTC. Protein sequence: CASSLGGSSYEQYF.

The gene calls are TRBV7-2 and TRBJ2-3; 7 nucleotides match TRBD2. Germline values: CDR1 SGHTA, CDR2 FQGNSA. Unmatched junction bases numbered 17, after V lost 5 bases and J lost 3 bases. The CDR3 extends over 18 amino acids. CDR3 protein: CASSHAIRGLAETDTQYF. The CDR3, as DNA: TGTGCCAGCAGCCACGCCATCAGAGGCCTAGCGGAAACAGATACGCAGTATTTT.

The J gene is TRBJ2-5, the V gene TRBV5-1, with TRBD1 matching 7 bases. Judging by the DNA end, TRBJ2-7 fits better; the J call may be wrong. Germline CDR1 reads SGHRS; CDR2 reads YFSETQ. The CDR3 is 17 residues long. The CDR3 reads CASSFRDSPFGPYEQYF. The CDR3 DNA follows: TGCGCCAGCAGCTTCCGGGACAGCCCGTTCGGGCCCTACGAGCAGTACTTC.

In DNA, the CDR3 is TGTGCCAGCAGCTTGACAGACTCCTACGAGCAGTACGTC. This codes for CASSLTDSYEQYV. The chain uses TRBV11-3 and TRBJ2-7; D is possibly TRBD1 (5 bases). The V gene's germline CDR1 is SGHNT and CDR2 YENEEA. V gave up 3 bases and J gave up 0 bases, with 6 bases separating them. The CDR3 consists of 13 residues.

The chain recombines TRBV10-3 with TRBJ2-1, with 12 bases lining up with TRBD2. Germline-derived CDR1 and CDR2 are ENHRY and SYGVKD. Trimming at V came to 2 bases and at J to 7 bases, leaving 6 bases not matched to a gene. This CDR3 is 16 amino acids long. CDR3 DNA: TGTGCCATCAGTGAGGCGACTAGCGGGAGCGGAAATGAGCAGTTCTTC. This sequence encodes CAISEATSGSGNEQFF.

This clone was detected a few times. V and J are TRBV5-1 and TRBJ1-2; D may be TRBD1 (5 bases). V lost 0 bases to trimming and J lost 3 bases, with 9 bases between them. The CDR3 has 14 amino acids. Germline V gene data show CDR1 as SGHRS and CDR2 as YFSETQ. CDR3 region: CASSLDDRDYGYTF. The CDR3 DNA is TGCGCCAGCAGCTTGGATGACAGAGACTATGGCTACACCTTC.

This sequence joins TRBV9 and TRBJ2-2; D is unresolved. The V gene lost 0 bases and the J gene lost 6 bases, with 6 bases spanning the gap. Germline loops: CDR1 SGDLS, CDR2 YYNGEE. The CDR3 is made up of 13 amino acids. CDR3 sequence (DNA): TGTGCCAGCAGCGTAGAGGCGGCCGGGGAGCTGTTTTTT. This sequence encodes CASSVEAAGELFF.

The sample holds one count of this clone. An end of the junction differs from the germline gene, which may be a read error. This chain connects TRBV7-9 to TRBJ2-3; weak D call: TRBD2 (5 bases). Germline V gene data show CDR1 as SEHNR and CDR2 as FQNEAQ (reference sequence). The CDR3 totals 13 residues. CDR3 loop: CSSSPDSFDTQYF. Written as DNA, the CDR3 is TGTTCCAGCAGCCCGGACTCCTTCGATACGCAGTATTTT.

The rearrangement links TRBV9 to TRBJ2-1; TRBD2 agrees at 8 bases. Trimming took 4 bases from V and 4 from J; bases not matched to a gene: 13. CDR1 and CDR2 (germline): SGDLS, YYNGEE. The CDR3 is 17 amino acids. The CDR3: CASSSVGSGSVYNEQFF. The CDR3 DNA reads TGTGCCAGCAGCAGCGTCGGGAGCGGGAGTGTTTACAATGAGCAGTTCTTC.

This clone appeared once. The gene calls are TRBV5-1 and TRBJ2-3; TRBD2 might be the D (6 bases). Trimming pared 1 base from V and 3 bases from J, leaving 9 bases between. The CDR3 has 14 amino acids. In germline, CDR1 is SGHRS, CDR2 YFSETQ. CDR3 DNA sequence: TGCGCCAGCAGCTTGAATCGGGGGACAGATACGCAGTATTTT. Protein: CASSLNRGTDTQYF.

The rearrangement uses TRBV5-4 and TRBJ2-7; 10 bases map to TRBD2. The junction had 7 bases not matched to a gene; V was cut back by 4 bases and J by 0 bases. This CDR3 has 16 amino acids. Per the germline V gene, CDR1 is SGHNT and CDR2 is YYREEE (reference sequence). The CDR3 region has the DNA TGTGCCAGCAGCGAAAGGACTAGCGGCCTCTCCTACGAGCAGTACTTC. Amino acid sequence: CASSERTSGLSYEQYF. Looking up the rest from reference TRBV5-4 and TRBJ2-7 gives the full variable domain: ETGVTQSPTHLIKTRGQQVTLRCSSQSGHNTVSWYQQALGQGPQFIFQYYREEENGRGNFPPRFSGLQFPNYSSELNVNALELDDSALYLCASSERTSGLSYEQYFGPGTRLTVT.

The genes are TRBV2 and TRBJ2-2; 7 bases are shared with TRBD2. The V gene's germline CDR1 is SNHLY and CDR2 FYNNEI. CDR3 length: 15 amino acids. V shed 6 bases, J shed 5 bases, and the junction held 9 bases outside the gene matches. The CDR3: CASSRQSGMTGELFF. Here the CDR3 DNA reads TGTGCCAGCAGCAGGCAGAGCGGGATGACCGGGGAGCTGTTTTTT.

The chain links TRBV2 to TRBJ2-1; a possible D gene is TRBD2 (6 bases). The germline gives CDR1 SNHLY, CDR2 FYNNEI. Trimming shortened V by 4 bases and J by 10 bases, and 17 bases separated the two germline ends. This CDR3 contains 14 residues. In DNA, the CDR3 is TGTGCCAGCAGTGGCGGGACTCCGCTCTTGGAGCAGTTCTTC. Its protein is CASSGGTPLLEQFF.

This chain uses TRBV18 with TRBJ2-1; D possibly corresponds to TRBD2 (7 bases). Germline values: CDR1 KGHSH, CDR2 LQKENI. The CDR3 spans 16 residues. The germline V and J ends were trimmed by 1 base and 4 bases, with 14 bases remaining between them. Here the CDR3 reads CASSPLAGAKYNEQFF. CDR3 nucleotide sequence: TGTGCCAGCTCACCACTGGCGGGGGCCAAATACAATGAGCAGTTCTTC.

Worth noting for this clone: The sample has other DNA sequences that encode this CDR3 too. This sequence joins TRBV28 and TRBJ2-7; D remains unclear. Germline V gene lookup returns CDR1 MDHEN and CDR2 SYDVKM. CDR3 length: 13 residues. The V and J ends lost 7 bases and 2 bases respectively, with 12 bases between them. The CDR3 reads CASIRDNTYEQYF. In DNA form, the CDR3 reads TGTGCCAGCATCCGAGACAACACCTACGAGCAGTACTTC.

CDR3 bases: TGTGCCAGCAGTTCAGGGTTTTTAGGGCAGCCCCAGCATTTT. Its translation is CASSSGFLGQPQHF. This sequence joins TRBV27 and TRBJ1-5; D perhaps matches TRBD1 (5 bases). V was trimmed by 4 bases and J by 7 bases, leaving 14 bases between them. This CDR3 is 14 amino acids long. Germline CDR1 reads MNHEY; CDR2 reads SMNVEV (reference sequence).

Comment on this clone: The junction and the germline gene differ at one end; a read error may be behind it. The chain joins TRBV7-9 to TRBJ2-3; no clear D. Germline V gene data show CDR1 as SEHNR and CDR2 as FQNEAQ (reference sequence). The CDR3 consists of 13 residues. The chain's CDR3 is CSSSLERADTQYF. Written as DNA, the CDR3 is TGTTCCAGCAGCTTAGAGCGAGCAGATACGCAGTATTTT. The entire variable domain, with the rest obtained from reference TRBV7-9 and TRBJ2-3, is as follows: DTGVSQNPRHKITKRGQNVTFRCDPISEHNRLYWYRQTLGQGPEFLTYFQNEAQLEKSRLLSDRFSAERPKGSFSTLEIQRTEQGDSAMYLCSSSLERADTQYFGPGTRLTVL.

V and J are TRBV4-1 and TRBJ2-1; TRBD2 agrees at 8 bases. Losses at the gene ends were 0 bases for V and 9 bases for J; bases not matched to a gene: 10. The length of the CDR3 is 16 residues. Looked up from germline, CDR1 is MGHRA and CDR2 is YSYEKL. The CDR3 DNA reads as TGCGCCAGCAGCCAAGATCCAACGGGAGGGCCTAGTGAGCAGTTCTTC. Translating gives CASSQDPTGGPSEQFF.